This T cell receptor beta chain was sequenced in a study of blood T cell repertoires in COVID-19. Study context: Specimens from acute and convalescent COVID-19 originated in the United States, Italy and Spain. Sample material is recorded as cDNA or gDNA derived from T cells, B-cell-depleted T cells, or PBMCs.

Seattle enrolled patients during active infection and tracked them longitudinally. Per the authors' pipeline: Reference gene primer amplification gave estimated nucleated cell counts. TCRdb keeps only in-frame clones here, not all; method: immunoSEQ multiplex PCR. From that table come the V and J calls and clone size; the DNA was used to work out D and trimming. The sample carries about 130,000 clones, roughly 80% recorded once. This CDR3 region has 16 residues. The germline CDR1 and CDR2 sequences are SGHAT and FQNNGV. The V and J ends lost 7 bases and 6 bases, in that order; junction bases with no gene match: 16.

The source material was peripheral blood. The rearrangement joins TRBV11-2 to TRBJ1-2, with 8 bases fitting TRBD1. The sequence derives from a man at least 80 years old with COVID-19, enrolled during active disease. CDR3: CASTLALTGVVDGYTF. The CDR3 DNA is TGTGCCAGCACTCTAGCCCTGACAGGGGTAGTGGATGGCTACACCTTC.